The 19 T cell receptor beta chains given below trace back to one sample, sequenced in a study of T cells in women clearing cervical HPV infection. Sequenced by immunoSEQ multiplex PCR; TCRdb stores in-frame clones only, minus some. In all, the sample yields about 46,000 clones. The sample consisted of blood buffy coat. These receptors were obtained from a woman aged 18 to 75 with a cervical HPV16 infection that either progressed to CIN3+ or cleared (not recorded which).

As concerns this clone: The read gets to within 3 residues of the CDR3 end, and the germline J gene fills in the rest. This sequence joins TRBV7-8 and TRBJ2-7; 11 positions agree with TRBD1. The CDR3 extends over 15 amino acids. Germline trimming cut 3 bases from V and 6 bases from J; bases unmatched to any gene: 7. CDR1 is SGHVS and CDR2 is FQNEAQ in the germline V gene. CDR3 DNA, as far as it was read: TGTGCCAGCAGCTTGTGGACAGGGGGCCTTTTCGAG. It yields the protein CASSLWTGGLFE. Given in full, the CDR3 is CASSLWTGGLFEQYF.

On this clone itself: The sequence runs out 3 residues before the end of the CDR3; the remainder is reconstructed from the germline J gene. The chain uses TRBV20-1 and TRBJ2-7; 7 bases align to TRBD1. The V segment lost 8 bases and the J segment 5 bases; nucleotides outside the gene matches: 6. The CDR3 has 11 residues. The germline V gene has CDR1 DFQATT and CDR2 SNEGSKA (reference sequence). The CDR3 reads CSPRQGDEQYF. The CDR3 bases that were read are TGCAGTCCCAGACAGGGAGACGAG.

Notes on this clone: The read falls 3 residues short of the CDR3 end, and the missing part is taken from the germline J gene. This CDR3 is also generated by other DNA sequences in the sample. The chain links TRBV2 to TRBJ1-2; 9 bases map to TRBD1. Germline CDR1 and CDR2: SNHLY and FYNNEI. V shed 8 bases, J shed 7 bases, and the junction held 11 bases outside the gene matches. The CDR3 is 14 amino acids. CDR3 bases read: TGTGCCAGCGGAGTCTACCGGGACAGGGTTGGC. Residues: CASGVYRDRVG. From start to end, the CDR3 is CASGVYRDRVGYTF.

As regards this clone: The CDR3 goes on 3 residues after the read ends, and that part is filled in from the germline J gene. The gene calls are TRBV20-1 and TRBJ2-1; no clear D. The CDR3 runs 14 residues. Trimming cost V 7 bases and J 0 bases, with 13 bases left between them. CDR1 is DFQATT and CDR2 is SNEGSKA in the germline V gene (reference sequence). The CDR3 sequence is CSGRDTSSYNEQFF. CDR3 DNA, as far as it was read: TGCAGTGGTCGAGACACCAGCTCCTACAATGAG.

In regard to this clone: The CDR3 end falls 3 residues outside the read, so it is completed with the germline J gene. V usage is TRBV4-2 and J usage is TRBJ1-1; 8 nucleotides agree with TRBD1. With 1 base clipped from V and 1 base from J, the junction kept 5 bases outside the gene matches. The CDR3 sequence is 16 residues long. The V gene's germline CDR1 is LGHNA and CDR2 YNFKEQ. CDR3 bases read: TGTGCCAGCAGCCAAGTATCGACAGGGGCGAACACTGAA. This encodes CASSQVSTGANTE. The whole CDR3 protein is CASSQVSTGANTEAFF.

In regard to this clone: With the read ending 3 residues before the CDR3 end, the germline J gene is used to fill in that end. The gene calls are TRBV12-3 or TRBV12-4 and TRBJ1-3; D might be TRBD1 (6 bases). The CDR3 is 14 residues long. Trimming stripped 3 bases from V and 1 base from J, with 7 bases between. The part of the CDR3 DNA that was read is TGTGCCAGCAGTTTTACAGGGTCTGGAAACACC. Amino acid sequence: CASSFTGSGNT. The CDR3 in its entirety is CASSFTGSGNTIYF.

Regarding this clone: The read stops 3 residues short of the end of the CDR3; the missing end is completed from the germline J gene. J is TRBJ2-1 and V is TRBV10-1; TRBD2 aligns across 7 bases. Germline V gene sequence: CDR1 WNHNN, CDR2 SYGVQD (reference sequence). The CDR3 sequence is 13 residues long. V lost 8 bases and J lost 9; bases outside the gene matches: 10. The CDR3 loop is CASAAGTTTEQFF. The part of the CDR3 DNA that was read is TGCGCCAGCGCCGCAGGGACTACTACTGAG.

Details on this clone: The CDR3 end lies 3 residues beyond the end of the read and is filled in from the germline J gene. The gene calls are TRBV18 and TRBJ1-1, with D hard to call. The V end lost 0 bases, the J end lost 1 base, and 6 bases lay between the germline ends. Germline CDR1 reads KGHSH; CDR2 reads LQKENI. The CDR3 has 14 residues. Incomplete CDR3 DNA: TGTGCCAGCTCACCACCGTATAGGAACACTGAA. This sequence encodes CASSPPYRNTE. The CDR3 in full is CASSPPYRNTEAFF.

CDR3 residues: CASSLGFGLSYEQYF. CDR3 DNA, as far as it was read: TGCGCCAGCAGCCTGGGCTTTGGGCTGTCCTACGAG. The chain has TRBV5-1 and TRBJ2-7; the D is unclear. The read ends 3 residues early relative to the CDR3; the germline J gene fills the gap. Trimming left V 4 bases short and J 1 base short, with 15 bases between. Germline lookup yields CDR1 SGHRS and CDR2 YFSETQ. This CDR3 contains 15 residues.

On this clone: The sequenced fragment ends 3 residues before the CDR3 boundary, so the rest is inferred from the germline J gene. The rearrangement links TRBV7-9 to TRBJ2-7; TRBD2 aligns across 7 bases. From germline, CDR1 is SEHNR and CDR2 FQNEAQ (reference sequence). Trimming took 6 bases from V and 5 from J; bases not matched to a gene: 13. The CDR3 totals 15 residues. CDR3 amino acids: CASSYPGLGLDEQYF. The CDR3 bases that were read are TGTGCCAGCAGTTACCCCGGACTAGGTCTAGACGAG.

With respect to this clone: One junction end disagrees with the germline gene, perhaps due to a read error. Read sequence stops 3 residues before the CDR3 end, and the germline J gene provides the missing end. The chain uses TRBV7-7 and TRBJ2-3, with TRBD1 matching over 8 bases. Germline V gene data show CDR1 as SSHAT and CDR2 as FNYEAQ (reference sequence). The length of the CDR3 is 13 residues. This CDR3 reads CASSRQGTDTQYF. The DNA read from the CDR3 is TGTGCTAGCAGCCGACAGGGGACAGATACG.

Turning to this clone: The read terminates 3 residues ahead of where the CDR3 ends, so the germline J gene completes it. The chain links TRBV5-1 to TRBJ2-7, with D perhaps matching TRBD2 (7 bases). The length of the CDR3 is 14 residues. Germline V CDR1 and CDR2: SGHRS, YFSETQ. Trimming stripped 7 bases from V and 5 bases from J, with 19 bases between. CDR3 loop: CASGIQGGFNEQYF. CDR3 DNA, as far as it was read: TGCGCCAGCGGGATACAGGGAGGGTTCAACGAG.

A word on this clone: The read stops 3 residues short of the end of the CDR3; the missing end is completed from the germline J gene. V is TRBV4-1 and J is TRBJ1-2; 7 nucleotides align to TRBD1. V trimming: 1 base; J trimming: 4 bases; junction bases outside the gene matches: 9. This CDR3 is 16 amino acids long. Germline CDR1 is MGHRA and CDR2 is YSYEKL. The CDR3 bases that were read are TGCGCCAGCAGCCAAGGAGGGACAGTAGGTAGCTATGGC. This sequence encodes CASSQGGTVGSYG. From start to end, the CDR3 is CASSQGGTVGSYGYTF.

As to this clone: The read terminates 3 residues before the CDR3 end, so the remaining end is supplied by the germline J gene. This chain joins TRBV7-8 and TRBJ2-1; 9 nucleotides align to TRBD2. The CDR3 loop spans 17 amino acids. V lost 3 bases, J lost 6 bases, and 12 bases stayed unmatched. Germline CDR1 is SGHVS and CDR2 is FQNEAQ. The covered CDR3 bases are TGTGCCAGCAGCTTCCTTCAGTGGGGCGGGGGGGCCAATGAG. Translating it yields CASSFLQWGGGANE. The entire CDR3 reads CASSFLQWGGGANEQFF.

Comments on this clone: The read is 3 residues too short to cover the CDR3 end, so that end is filled in from the germline J gene. This rearrangement joins TRBV7-8 to TRBJ2-5, with TRBD2 matching over 7 bases. The CDR3 is 17 residues long. CDR1 and CDR2 (germline): SGHVS, FQNEAQ. J lost 2 bases, V lost 3 bases, and 12 bases had no gene match. CDR3 sequence reads: CASSFRALASTQETQYF. CDR3 DNA, as far as it was read: TGTGCCAGCAGCTTTAGGGCACTAGCGAGTACTCAAGAGACC.

The sequenced part of the CDR3 DNA is TGCGCCAGCAGCTTGGCGACTAGCGGGAGACACACAGATACG. Protein: CASSLATSGRHTDT. In full, the CDR3 reads CASSLATSGRHTDTQYF. V and J are TRBV5-1 and TRBJ2-3; 12 bases are a match to TRBD2. The CDR3 end falls 3 residues outside the read, so it is completed with the germline J gene. Unmatched junction bases numbered 4, after V lost 0 bases and J lost 2 bases. This CDR3 has 17 amino acids. Germline V gene lookup returns CDR1 SGHRS and CDR2 YFSETQ. The complete variable domain, with remaining parts taken from reference TRBV5-1 and TRBJ2-3, reads KAGVTQTPRYLIKTRGQQVTLSCSPISGHRSVSWYQQTPGQGLQFLFEYFSETQRNKGNFPGRFSGRQFSNSRSEMNVSTLELGDSALYLCASSLATSGRHTDTQYFGPGTRLTVL.

Remarks on this clone: The read falls 3 residues short of the CDR3 end, and the missing part is taken from the germline J gene. The genes are TRBV10-3 and TRBJ2-5, with D unresolved. Trimming took off 3 bases at V and 5 bases at J, with 4 bases between the two ends. The CDR3 has 11 residues. The germline CDR1 and CDR2 sequences are ENHRY and SYGVKD. Incomplete CDR3 DNA: TGTGCCATCAGTGACGGGGAGACC. This gives the protein CAISDGET. The entire CDR3 sequence reads CAISDGETQYF.

Turning to this clone: The read comes to an end 3 residues before the CDR3 does, leaving the germline J gene to fill in the end. The chain joins TRBV19 to TRBJ2-2; D not resolved. The CDR3 runs 12 residues. Looked up from germline, CDR1 is LNHDA and CDR2 is SQIVND (reference sequence). Partial CDR3 DNA: TGTGCCAGTAGGGCAGATAATTCACCG. Translated, it gives CASRADNSP. The entire CDR3 protein reads CASRADNSPLFF.

Comment on this clone: Sequencing ends 3 residues short of the CDR3 end; the germline J gene provides the rest. The rearrangement uses TRBV5-1 and TRBJ2-7; weak D call: TRBD1 (5 bases). Germline V gives CDR1 SGHRS, CDR2 YFSETQ. Deletions cut 1 base from V and 3 bases from J, with 11 bases between. The CDR3 is 14 amino acids. The CDR3: CASSLFPGIYEQYF. Partial CDR3 DNA: TGCGCCAGCAGCTTGTTTCCAGGGATCTACGAG. The whole variable domain, filled in from reference TRBV5-1 and TRBJ2-7, reads KAGVTQTPRYLIKTRGQQVTLSCSPISGHRSVSWYQQTPGQGLQFLFEYFSETQRNKGNFPGRFSGRQFSNSRSEMNVSTLELGDSALYLCASSLFPGIYEQYFGPGTRLTVT.